These T cell receptor beta chains were read from a single sample in a study of response to subunit inactivated influenza vaccine. TCRdb re-called the RT-PCR reads with MiXCR, one entry per CDR3 protein. The table includes approximately 570,000 distinct CDR3 sequences, less than 8% detected once. The specimen was PBMCs from blood, collected less than 30 months after vaccination. Receptor source: a man aged 50 to 75 who received an inactivated influenza vaccine. CDR3s include the opening cysteine and the closing phenylalanine or tryptophan. Each record gives: V gene, J gene, D gene, clone size, CDR3 protein, CDR3 DNA. A D gene is named only where the DNA matches it firmly. The listing skips clone size in some rows; elsewhere it reads once, few, many or a size class.

v_call: TRBV6-1; j_call: TRBJ2-7; d_call: TRBD1; clone_size: few; cdr3_aa: CASRLRPGGTGREQYF; cdr3_nt: TGTGCCAGCAGACTCCGTCCAGGGGGCACCGGAAGGGAGCAGTACTTC
v_call: TRBV4-3; j_call: TRBJ2-5; d_call: -; clone_size: few; cdr3_aa: CASSPRWGGSSYQETQYF; cdr3_nt: TGCGCCAGCAGCCCTCGGTGGGGGGGCTCATCGTACCAAGAGACCCAGTACTTC
v_call: TRBV29-1; j_call: TRBJ2-7; d_call: -; clone_size: many; cdr3_aa: CSVGGPVGNEQYF; cdr3_nt: TGCAGCGTTGGGGGACCTGTCGGTAACGAGCAGTACTTC
v_call: TRBV12-3/TRBV12-4; j_call: TRBJ1-1; d_call: -; clone_size: few; cdr3_aa: CASSPRQAGETEAFF; cdr3_nt: TGTGCCAGCAGTCCCCGACAGGCCGGAGAGACTGAAGCTTTCTTT
v_call: TRBV5-1; j_call: TRBJ1-1; d_call: -; clone_size: -; cdr3_aa: CASRLGTLNTEAFF; cdr3_nt: TGCGCCAGCAGACTTGGCACTCTGAACACTGAAGCTTTCTTT
v_call: TRBV12-3/TRBV12-4; j_call: TRBJ2-1; d_call: TRBD2; clone_size: many; cdr3_aa: CASSLATGGLAGGVGYNEQFF; cdr3_nt: TGTGCCAGCAGTTTAGCGACCGGGGGACTAGCGGGAGGGGTAGGCTACAATGAGCAGTTCTTC
v_call: TRBV11-1; j_call: TRBJ2-6; d_call: TRBD1; clone_size: few; cdr3_aa: CASSSRGQGVAGANVLTF; cdr3_nt: TGTGCCAGCAGCTCACGGGGACAGGGTGTCGCTGGGGCCAACGTCCTGACTTTC
v_call: TRBV29-1; j_call: TRBJ1-2; d_call: TRBD1; clone_size: -; cdr3_aa: CSVAPDRVYGYTF; cdr3_nt: TGCAGCGTTGCCCCTGACAGGGTCTATGGCTACACCTTC
v_call: TRBV6-6; j_call: TRBJ1-2; d_call: -; clone_size: many; cdr3_aa: CASSYAGGYTF; cdr3_nt: TGTGCCAGCAGTTACGCGGGCGGCTACACCTTC
v_call: TRBV4-3; j_call: TRBJ2-6; d_call: TRBD1; clone_size: -; cdr3_aa: CASSQDLQGAISGANVLTF; cdr3_nt: TGCGCCAGCAGCCAAGATCTCCAGGGGGCTATCTCTGGGGCCAACGTCCTGACTTTC
v_call: TRBV11-1; j_call: TRBJ2-3; d_call: TRBD2; clone_size: -; cdr3_aa: CASSLVGGRRGSTDTQYF; cdr3_nt: TGTGCCAGCAGCCTCGTCGGCGGTAGGCGGGGGAGCACAGATACGCAGTATTTT
v_call: TRBV20-1; j_call: TRBJ2-1; d_call: TRBD2; clone_size: -; cdr3_aa: CSASGVSSYNEQFF; cdr3_nt: TGCAGTGCAAGCGGGGTAAGCTCCTACAATGAGCAGTTCTTC
v_call: TRBV29-1; j_call: TRBJ1-1; d_call: -; clone_size: many; cdr3_aa: CSSGHLNTEAFF; cdr3_nt: TGCAGCTCGGGACACTTGAACACTGAAGCTTTCTTT
v_call: TRBV20-1; j_call: TRBJ2-4; d_call: -; clone_size: many; cdr3_aa: CSASPPTALAKNIQYF; cdr3_nt: TGCAGTGCTAGCCCACCCACCGCGCTAGCCAAAAACATTCAGTACTTC
v_call: TRBV6-5; j_call: TRBJ1-1; d_call: TRBD1; clone_size: -; cdr3_aa: CASRYRGSTEAFF; cdr3_nt: TGTGCCAGCAGGTACAGGGGATCCACTGAAGCTTTCTTT
v_call: TRBV5-6; j_call: TRBJ2-3; d_call: -; clone_size: many; cdr3_aa: CASSRLDSTISTDTQYF; cdr3_nt: TGTGCCAGCAGCCGATTGGACAGCACAATTAGCACAGATACGCAGTATTTT
v_call: TRBV19; j_call: TRBJ2-5; d_call: -; clone_size: -; cdr3_aa: CASSIWGRQIQETQYF; cdr3_nt: TGTGCCAGTAGTATCTGGGGTCGACAAATTCAAGAGACCCAGTACTTC
v_call: TRBV14; j_call: TRBJ2-3; d_call: -; clone_size: -; cdr3_aa: CASSQASGRTDTQYF; cdr3_nt: TGTGCCAGCAGCCAAGCATCCGGAAGGACAGATACGCAGTATTTT
v_call: TRBV6-5; j_call: TRBJ1-2; d_call: -; clone_size: few; cdr3_aa: CASSYSPRNNYGYTF; cdr3_nt: TGTGCCAGCAGTTACTCTCCCCGGAACAACTATGGCTACACCTTC
v_call: TRBV6-1; j_call: TRBJ2-7; d_call: -; clone_size: few; cdr3_aa: CASSEIGSSKHEQYF; cdr3_nt: TGTGCCAGCAGTGAAATTGGTAGCAGTAAGCACGAGCAGTACTTC
v_call: TRBV19; j_call: TRBJ2-7; d_call: TRBD1; clone_size: few; cdr3_aa: CASTRTGKTYEQYF; cdr3_nt: TGTGCCAGTACCCGGACAGGGAAAACCTACGAGCAGTACTTC
v_call: TRBV20-1; j_call: TRBJ2-5; d_call: -; clone_size: -; cdr3_aa: CSASKDLGETQYF; cdr3_nt: TGCAGTGCTAGTAAGGACTTAGGAGAGACCCAGTACTTC
v_call: TRBV12-3/TRBV12-4; j_call: TRBJ1-5; d_call: -; clone_size: many; cdr3_aa: CASTAGDQPQHF; cdr3_nt: TGTGCCAGCACCGCTGGGGATCAGCCCCAGCATTTT
v_call: TRBV5-1; j_call: TRBJ2-3; d_call: -; clone_size: many; cdr3_aa: CASTTGGGRDTQYF; cdr3_nt: TGCGCCAGCACCACCGGGGGAGGAAGAGATACGCAGTATTTT
v_call: TRBV12-3/TRBV12-4; j_call: TRBJ2-7; d_call: -; clone_size: few; cdr3_aa: CASSPLPGTRYSYEQYF; cdr3_nt: TGTGCCAGCAGCCCCCTGCCGGGGACCCGGTACTCCTACGAGCAGTACTTC
v_call: TRBV29-1; j_call: TRBJ1-1; d_call: -; clone_size: few; cdr3_aa: CSVGLSWGNTEAFF; cdr3_nt: TGCAGCGTTGGCCTATCCTGGGGGAACACTGAAGCTTTCTTT
v_call: TRBV2; j_call: TRBJ2-3; d_call: TRBD2; clone_size: -; cdr3_aa: CAAGRLAGGSTPQDTQYF; cdr3_nt: TGTGCCGCCGGGAGGCTAGCGGGAGGATCCACCCCTCAGGATACGCAGTATTTT
v_call: TRBV4-1; j_call: TRBJ2-7; d_call: TRBD2; clone_size: many; cdr3_aa: CASSQDPGGSYEQYF; cdr3_nt: TGCGCCAGCAGCCAAGATCCGGGGGGCTCCTACGAGCAGTACTTC
v_call: TRBV15; j_call: TRBJ2-2; d_call: -; clone_size: -; cdr3_aa: CATSRDSVGVNTGELFF; cdr3_nt: TGTGCCACCAGCAGAGATAGTGTCGGAGTGAACACCGGGGAGCTGTTTTTT
v_call: TRBV9; j_call: TRBJ2-1; d_call: -; clone_size: -; cdr3_aa: CASSVDRAGNEQFF; cdr3_nt: TGTGCCAGCAGCGTAGACAGGGCTGGCAATGAGCAGTTCTTC
v_call: TRBV28; j_call: TRBJ2-1; d_call: TRBD2; clone_size: -; cdr3_aa: CASSLGLAEHNEQFF; cdr3_nt: TGTGCCAGCAGTTTGGGACTAGCGGAACACAATGAGCAGTTCTTC
v_call: TRBV20-1; j_call: TRBJ2-7; d_call: TRBD1; clone_size: -; cdr3_aa: CSAKGQGDLKQYF; cdr3_nt: TGCAGTGCTAAGGGACAGGGGGACTTGAAGCAGTACTTC
v_call: TRBV7-9; j_call: TRBJ2-5; d_call: TRBD2; clone_size: -; cdr3_aa: CASTPPQRGAQETQYF; cdr3_nt: TGTGCCAGCACCCCCCCCCAGCGGGGGGCCCAAGAGACCCAGTACTTC
v_call: TRBV29-1; j_call: TRBJ2-3; d_call: -; clone_size: -; cdr3_aa: CSGDAGLTDTQYF; cdr3_nt: TGCAGCGGGGACGCCGGACTCACAGATACGCAGTATTTT
v_call: TRBV20-1; j_call: TRBJ1-1; d_call: -; clone_size: few; cdr3_aa: CSASVGSRTTEAFF; cdr3_nt: TGCAGTGCTAGTGTAGGGAGCCGAACGACTGAAGCTTTCTTT
v_call: TRBV29-1; j_call: TRBJ2-3; d_call: TRBD1; clone_size: -; cdr3_aa: CSARTGARDTQYF; cdr3_nt: TGCAGCGCCCGGACAGGGGCGCGAGATACGCAGTATTTT
v_call: TRBV5-6; j_call: TRBJ2-3; d_call: TRBD2; clone_size: -; cdr3_aa: CASSGSGRAISTDTQYF; cdr3_nt: TGTGCCAGCAGTGGAAGCGGGAGAGCGATTAGCACAGATACGCAGTATTTT
v_call: TRBV4-2; j_call: TRBJ2-7; d_call: -; clone_size: many; cdr3_aa: CASSHPGNYEQYF; cdr3_nt: TGTGCCAGCAGCCACCCGGGGAACTACGAGCAGTACTTC
v_call: TRBV20-1; j_call: TRBJ2-5; d_call: TRBD2; clone_size: few; cdr3_aa: CSAPSGGLFETQYF; cdr3_nt: TGCAGTGCCCCGAGCGGGGGCCTTTTTGAGACCCAGTACTTC
v_call: TRBV7-9; j_call: TRBJ1-2; d_call: -; clone_size: few; cdr3_aa: CASSLRGSDGYTF; cdr3_nt: TGTGCCAGCAGCTTACGGGGATCGGATGGCTACACCTTC